The TCR beta chain described here comes from a study of cytomegalovirus exposure and HLA in healthy donors. The PCR contained 60 Vbeta and 13 Jbeta primers. Assay: immunoSEQ multiplex PCR; the TCRdb copy retains only in-frame clones and omits some. In all, the sample yields roughly 39,000 clones. Sequences were obtained from PBMCs. The receptor was isolated from a woman aged 25 to 39 in good health and CMV-seropositive.

The CDR3 loop is CAAKMTGAINEKLFF. In nucleotides, the CDR3 is TGTGCCGCAAAGATGACAGGAGCGATTAATGAAAAACTGTTTTTT. V gene TRBV2 combines with J gene TRBJ1-4; TRBD1 is a possible D gene (6 bases). Germline V lookup: CDR1 SNHLY, CDR2 FYNNEI. There are 15 residues in the CDR3. V was clipped by 11 bases and J by 4 bases, with 20 bases between them.